This T cell receptor (beta chain) was obtained from a study of control samples from healthy donors and cancer patients. TCRdb's copy holds only in-frame clones and misses some; the assay was immunoSEQ multiplex PCR. The sample records 150,000 to 200,000 clones, 90% to 95% being singletons. Germline assignment: CDR1 SNHLY and CDR2 FYNNEI. The V end was cut by 8 bases, the J end by 5 bases, with 13 bases between. The CDR3 sequence is 14 residues long. Sequences were obtained from blood. This sequence was found in a woman aged 55-69 years in good health. The J gene is TRBJ1-6, the V gene TRBV2; unclear D gene. For the CDR3, the DNA is TGTGCCAGCGTGCTACTAAATAATAATTCACCCCTCCACTTT. It translates to CASVLLNNNSPLHF.